These 17 T cell receptor beta chains were all obtained from the same sample, sequenced in a study of blood T cell repertoires in COVID-19. Sequenced by immunoSEQ multiplex PCR; TCRdb stores in-frame clones only, minus some. The sample holds under 150,000 clones; roughly 90% are singletons and the top ten take approximately 8%. The sequenced material came from peripheral blood. These receptors were taken from a middle-aged man with acute or convalescent COVID-19.

This clone was recorded only once. V gene TRBV29-1 combines with J gene TRBJ2-7; 11 bases align to TRBD1. The germline V gene encodes CDR1 SQVTM and CDR2 ANQGSEA. V lost 7 bases, J lost 4 bases, and 9 bases stayed unmatched. The CDR3 contains 14 residues. CDR3 loop: CSARGGDRGYEQYF. The CDR3 nucleotides are TGCAGCGCCCGCGGAGGGGACAGGGGGTACGAGCAGTACTTC.

The chain joins TRBV19 to TRBJ2-5; 7 bases are shared with TRBD1. This CDR3 contains 11 residues. J lost 6 bases, V lost 6 bases, and 1 base had no gene match. Germline CDR1 and CDR2: LNHDA and SQIVND (reference sequence). The CDR3 region is CASRTGQTQYF. The CDR3 nucleotides read TGTGCCAGTAGGACAGGGCAGACCCAGTACTTC.

There are a few counts of this clone. The V call is TRBV27, the J call TRBJ1-1; 9 bases are a match to TRBD1. The V gene's germline CDR1 is MNHEY and CDR2 SMNVEV (reference sequence). CDR3 length equals 13 residues. With V trimmed by 6 bases and J by 7 bases, 6 bases remained unmatched. Here the CDR3 reads CASRDRGVGEAFF. The CDR3 DNA reads as TGTGCCAGCAGGGACAGGGGCGTGGGTGAAGCTTTCTTT.

The chain joins TRBV24-1 to TRBJ1-2; the D gene is possibly TRBD1 (5 bases). From germline, CDR1 is KGHDR and CDR2 SFDVKD. Trimming removed 5 bases at V and 2 bases at J, with 11 bases between. The length of the CDR3 is 14 residues. The chain's CDR3 is CATSGRQTNYGYTF. As DNA, the CDR3 is TGTGCCACCAGTGGCCGACAGACAAACTATGGCTACACCTTC.

The J gene is TRBJ2-5, the V gene TRBV12-3 or TRBV12-4; possible D gene TRBD1, 5 bases. CDR3 length equals 12 residues. Between the trimmed V and J ends, which lost 3 bases and 6 bases, there was a span of 8 bases. CDR3 amino acids: CASSFREKTQYF. In DNA, the CDR3 is TGTGCCAGCAGTTTCAGGGAAAAGACCCAGTACTTC.

The chain couples TRBV19 to TRBJ2-3; 12 bases match TRBD2. The length of the CDR3 is 15 residues. CDR1 is LNHDA, CDR2 SQIVND, per germline (reference sequence). J gave up 7 bases and V 6 bases, and 8 bases lay outside the gene matches. The CDR3 nucleotides read TGTGCCAGTAGCCAACTAGCGGGAGGTAAAAATACGCAGTATTTT. Translating gives CASSQLAGGKNTQYF. The whole variable domain, remainder taken from reference TRBV19 and TRBJ2-3, is DGGITQSPKYLFRKEGQNVTLSCEQNLNHDAMYWYRQDPGQGLRLIYYSQIVNDFQKGDIAEGYSVSREKKESFPLTVTSAQKNPTAFYLCASSQLAGGKNTQYFGPGTRLTVL.

The chain links TRBV13 to TRBJ2-7; 15 bases line up with TRBD2. Germline V lookup: CDR1 PRHDT, CDR2 FYEKMQ (reference sequence). The CDR3 totals 18 residues. With 5 bases clipped from V and 5 bases from J, the junction kept 13 bases outside the gene matches. The CDR3 sequence: CASSPSSGLAGGAHEQYF. CDR3 in DNA: TGTGCCAGCAGCCCGAGCTCGGGACTAGCGGGAGGAGCCCACGAGCAGTACTTC.

The gene calls are TRBV4-1 and TRBJ2-7; perhaps TRBD2 as D (7 bases). Trimming pared 0 bases from V and 4 bases from J, leaving 10 bases between. Looked up from germline, CDR1 is MGHRA and CDR2 is YSYEKL. CDR3 size: 14 residues. CDR3 region: CASSQERGGYEQYF. In nucleotides, the CDR3 is TGCGCCAGCAGCCAAGAGAGGGGGGGGTACGAGCAGTACTTC.

The chain uses TRBV30 and TRBJ2-3; TRBD2 aligns across 7 bases. CDR1 is GTSNPN, CDR2 SVGIG, per germline (reference sequence). The CDR3 has 17 amino acids. V was pared by 2 bases and J by 7 bases, with 18 bases of the junction left unmatched. CDR3 sequence reads: CAWSPHLRGRVHHTQYF. The CDR3 bases are TGTGCCTGGAGTCCTCATCTCCGAGGGAGGGTACATCATACGCAGTATTTT.

The CDR3 region is CTSSQSTGRYEQYF. The CDR3 DNA reads TGCACCAGCAGCCAATCGACGGGTAGATACGAGCAGTACTTC. The rearrangement uses TRBV1 and TRBJ2-7; the D segment call TRBD2 is taken from the table without a DNA check. TRBV1 is labeled a pseudogene. The CDR3 has 14 residues.

This chain connects TRBV19 to TRBJ1-5; D is ambiguous. The ends were cut back, 5 bases at V and 3 bases at J, with 11 bases in the middle. This CDR3 contains 14 residues. Germline V gene sequence: CDR1 LNHDA, CDR2 SQIVND (reference sequence). CDR3 amino acids: CASSPAADNQPQHF. CDR3 nucleotide sequence: TGTGCCAGTAGTCCCGCGGCCGACAATCAGCCCCAGCATTTT.

The chain links TRBV5-1 to TRBJ1-3; the D gene is possibly TRBD1 (5 bases). Trimming removed 1 base from V and 0 bases from J, with 14 bases in between. CDR1 and CDR2 from the germline V gene are SGHRS and YFSETQ. The CDR3 runs to 17 residues. As DNA, the CDR3 is TGCGCCAGCAGCTTGTTCGGCGGGGGAGACTCTGGAAACACCATATATTTT. Encoded protein: CASSLFGGGDSGNTIYF.

The V call is TRBV13, the J call TRBJ2-7; D is ambiguous. The CDR3 has 11 residues. V lost 5 bases to trimming and J lost 0 bases, with 2 bases between them. Germline V gives CDR1 PRHDT, CDR2 FYEKMQ (reference sequence). The DNA of the CDR3 is TGTGCCAGCAGCCACTCCTACGAGCAGTACTTC. It specifies CASSHSYEQYF.

V and J are TRBV28 and TRBJ1-5; D may be TRBD1 (6 bases). CDR3 length: 16 amino acids. Trimming removed 3 bases at V and 3 bases at J, with 15 bases between. The germline CDR1 and CDR2 sequences are MDHEN and SYDVKM. CDR3 in DNA: TGTGCCAGCAGTTTTGTACAGGGCAGGCCCAATCAGCCCCAGCATTTT. Its translation: CASSFVQGRPNQPQHF. Together with reference TRBV28 and TRBJ1-5, the CDR3 gives the full variable domain: DVKVTQSSRYLVKRTGEKVFLECVQDMDHENMFWYRQDPGLGLRLIYFSYDVKMKEKGDIPEGYSVSREKKERFSLILESASTNQTSMYLCASSFVQGRPNQPQHFGDGTRLSIL.

The V and J genes are TRBV25-1 and TRBJ2-4; D ambiguous. Trimming stripped 6 bases from V and 3 bases from J, with 3 bases between. Per germline, CDR1 MGHDK and CDR2 SYGVNS. The CDR3 consists of 11 residues. CDR3 residues: CASSNKNIQYF. CDR3 DNA: TGTGCCAGCAGCAACAAAAACATTCAGTACTTC.

V is TRBV11-2 and J is TRBJ1-2, with TRBD1 matching over 9 bases. Unmatched junction bases numbered 9, after V lost 3 bases and J lost 4 bases. Germline V CDR1 and CDR2: SGHAT, FQNNGV. The CDR3 extends over 16 amino acids. The DNA of the CDR3 is TGTGCCAGCAGCTTGGGACAGGGCCCCTCGGTCTATGGCTACACCTTC. Amino acid sequence: CASSLGQGPSVYGYTF. Drawing the rest from reference TRBV11-2 and TRBJ1-2, the complete variable domain is EAGVAQSPRYKIIEKRQSVAFWCNPISGHATLYWYQQILGQGPKLLIQFQNNGVVDDSQLPKDRFSAERLKGVDSTLKIQPAKLEDSAVYLCASSLGQGPSVYGYTFGSGTRLTVV.

The rearrangement joins TRBV11-2 to TRBJ2-1; D not certain. The CDR3 spans 12 residues. V gave up 0 bases and J gave up 13 bases, with 10 bases separating them. CDR1 is SGHAT, CDR2 FQNNGV, per germline. Here the CDR3 reads CASSLEVERQFF. For the CDR3, the DNA is TGTGCCAGCAGCTTAGAGGTAGAGAGACAGTTCTTC.